This TCR beta chain was retrieved from a study of T-cell reconstitution after alpha-beta-depleted transplantation in children. Unique molecular identifiers were used in preparing the TCRbeta library. In TCRdb, the PCR reads were re-called with MiXCR into one record per CDR3 protein. The sample lists around 480,000 distinct CDR3 sequences; around a third were seen once. V was shortened by 1 base and J by 1 base, with 10 bases between the two germline ends. The germline CDR1 and CDR2 sequences are SGHRS and YFSETQ. The CDR3 consists of 15 residues. This clonotype was seen more than once but under ten times.

The specimen comprised PBMCs from the stem cell graft donor, sampled from the stem cell graft. This clonotype was obtained from a human donor who donated a stem cell graft to a child with aplastic anemia. V and J are TRBV5-1 and TRBJ2-3, with D unresolved. CDR3 sequence: CASSLIPGGTDTQYF. The CDR3 DNA reads as TGCGCCAGCAGCTTGATACCCGGCGGCACAGATACGCAGTATTTT.